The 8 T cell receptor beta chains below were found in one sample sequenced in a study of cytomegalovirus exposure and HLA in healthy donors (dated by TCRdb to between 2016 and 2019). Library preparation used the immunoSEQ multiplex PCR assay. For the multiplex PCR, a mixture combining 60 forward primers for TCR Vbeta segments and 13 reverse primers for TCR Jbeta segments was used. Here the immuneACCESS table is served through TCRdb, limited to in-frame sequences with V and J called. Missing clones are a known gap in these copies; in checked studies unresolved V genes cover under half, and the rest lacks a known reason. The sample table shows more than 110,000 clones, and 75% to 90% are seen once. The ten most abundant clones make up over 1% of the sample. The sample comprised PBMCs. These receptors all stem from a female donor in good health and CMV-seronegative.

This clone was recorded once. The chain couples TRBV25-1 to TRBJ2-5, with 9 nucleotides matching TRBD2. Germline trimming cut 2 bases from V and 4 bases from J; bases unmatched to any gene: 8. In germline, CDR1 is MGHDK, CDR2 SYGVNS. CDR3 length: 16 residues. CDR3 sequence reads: CASSEGGGGGGETQYF. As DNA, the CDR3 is TGTGCCAGCAGTGAAGGTGGCGGGGGGGGTGGAGAGACCCAGTACTTC. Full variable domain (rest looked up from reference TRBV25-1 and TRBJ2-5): EADIYQTPRYLVIGTGKKITLECSQTMGHDKMYWYQQDPGMELHLIHYSYGVNSTEKGDLSSESTVSRIRTEHFPLTLESARPSHTSQYLCASSEGGGGGGETQYFGPGTRLLVL.

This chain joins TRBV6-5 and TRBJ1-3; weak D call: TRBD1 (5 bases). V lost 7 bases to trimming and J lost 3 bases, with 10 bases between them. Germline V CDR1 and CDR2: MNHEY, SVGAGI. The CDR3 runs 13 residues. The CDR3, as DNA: TGTGCCAGCACCCCAGGGAATGGAAACACCATATATTTT. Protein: CASTPGNGNTIYF.

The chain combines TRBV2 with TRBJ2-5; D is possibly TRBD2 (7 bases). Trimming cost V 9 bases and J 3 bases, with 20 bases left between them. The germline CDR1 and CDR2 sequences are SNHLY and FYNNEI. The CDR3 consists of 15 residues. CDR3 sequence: CARTQGGGREETQYF. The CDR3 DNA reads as TGTGCCAGGACCCAAGGGGGGGGGCGCGAAGAGACCCAGTACTTC.

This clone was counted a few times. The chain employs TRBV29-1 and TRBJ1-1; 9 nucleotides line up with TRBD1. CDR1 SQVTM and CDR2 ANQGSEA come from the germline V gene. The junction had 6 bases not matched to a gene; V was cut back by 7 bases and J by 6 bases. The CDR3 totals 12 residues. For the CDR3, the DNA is TGCAGCGGCCGGGACAGGGTCGCTGAAGCTTTCTTT. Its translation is CSGRDRVAEAFF.

DNA for the CDR3: TGTGCCAGCAGCTTAGAAGCGACTAGCCTGACCAATGAGCAGTTCTTC. Its translation: CASSLEATSLTNEQFF. The V call is TRBV7-2, the J call TRBJ2-1; TRBD2 matches at 7 bases. Germline-derived CDR1 and CDR2 are SGHTA and FQGNSA. The trim removed 1 base at V and 6 bases at J, leaving 9 bases unmatched. CDR3 size: 16 residues.

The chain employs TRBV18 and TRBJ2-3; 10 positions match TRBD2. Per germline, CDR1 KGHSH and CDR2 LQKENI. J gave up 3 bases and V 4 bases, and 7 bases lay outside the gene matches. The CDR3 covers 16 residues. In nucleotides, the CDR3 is TGTGCCAGCTCACTACGGACTAGCGGAATAACAGATACGCAGTATTTT. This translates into CASSLRTSGITDTQYF.

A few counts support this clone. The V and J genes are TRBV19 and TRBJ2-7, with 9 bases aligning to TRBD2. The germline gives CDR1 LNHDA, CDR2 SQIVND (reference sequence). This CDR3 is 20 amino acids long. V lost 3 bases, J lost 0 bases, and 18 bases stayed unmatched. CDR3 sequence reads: CASSMSPLLAGGGTSYEQYF. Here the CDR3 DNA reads TGTGCCAGTAGTATGTCCCCTCTACTAGCGGGTGGGGGAACCTCCTACGAGCAGTACTTC.

In DNA form, the CDR3 reads TGTGCCAGCAGTGACGGCGGAGGGCCCTACGAGCAGTACTTC. Its translation: CASSDGGGPYEQYF. This chain connects TRBV6-5 to TRBJ2-7; D is perhaps TRBD2 (6 bases). This CDR3 is built from 14 residues. Germline assignment: CDR1 MNHEY and CDR2 SVGAGI. The V and J ends lost 5 bases and 2 bases respectively, with 13 bases between them.